This T cell receptor (beta chain) stems from a study of blood T cell repertoires in COVID-19 (dated by TCRdb to the early 2020s). For the study in its entirety: Samples covering the acute and convalescent phases of COVID-19 were provided by collaborators in the United States, Italy and Spain. The material from the prospective study consisted of cDNA or gDNA derived from T cells, B-cell-depleted T cells, or PBMCs. The dataset comprised deeply sampled blood TCRbeta repertoires from subjects exposed to, actively infected with, or recovered from COVID-19. The repertoires were released in a freely available public database meant as a resource for research on the immune response to SARS-CoV-2. Samples were obtained from the ongoing ImmuneRACE study (first 160 participants) and from about 1,300 subjects provided by 6 global collaborators. Nearly every sample came with metadata listing a de-identified subject ID, COVID-19 status, age in years and sex. Where available, HLA class I and class II types were taken from metadata supplied by the sample provider and were not determined by assay-based typing. On the study overall, not on this receptor specifically: Clinical and demographic metadata were provided uncurated, with the amount varying by source and participant.

Participants in the prospective study were enrolled through a virtual design, were aged roughly 18 to 90 years, and lived in some 24 United States geographic areas. Cohort assignment in the prospective study relied on participant-reported clinical history from a screening survey and a study questionnaire. Recovered participants in ImmuneRACE Cohort 3 were defined as having two consecutive negative NP/OP PCR tests, clearance from a healthcare professional, or resolution of symptoms. Mobile phlebotomists in the prospective study collected whole blood, serum and a nasopharyngeal or oropharyngeal swab from every participant. Over an approximately 2-month period, participants in the prospective study had the option of providing additional blood draws and questionnaires. Before DNA extraction, prospective study blood samples were shipped either frozen or at room temperature. Details on this clone: The specificity of this receptor is unknown. The record has no base qualities; no much larger clone is one base away. Other DNA sequences from this sample encode an identical CDR3 as well.

TCRbeta CDR3 regions were amplified from genomic DNA using the immunoSEQ Assay, a bias-controlled multiplex PCR. Per the source publication's procedure: The number of nucleated cells in each sample was estimated by amplification of reference gene primers within the assay. Sequence reads were collapsed and filtered to measure the absolute abundance of every unique TCRbeta CDR3 rearrangement. Productive Simpson clonality was computed per sample as the square root of Simpson's diversity index over productive rearrangements. TCRdb obtained this table from immuneACCESS and retained in-frame rearrangements with V and J assigned. These tables miss some clones; where compared with another copy, unresolved V genes account for less than half of the shortfall, and the remainder is unexplained. V and J calls plus clone size are reproduced from that table; the DNA served to infer D and trimming. The sample table contains roughly 300,000 clones; only one count was recorded for about 90% of them. The ten biggest clones cover under 1.3% of the sample.

Relative to germline, V is 5 bases shorter and J is 4 bases shorter, with 9 bases between their ends. The CDR3 numbers 12 residues from cysteine through phenylalanine. The only DNA kept is the CDR3, 36 bases in frame from the first base. As encoded in the germline V gene (reference sequence), CDR1 is SEHNR while CDR2 is FQNEAQ. Sequencing input: PBMCs or T cells enriched from blood (not recorded which). The sequence is built from TRBV7-9 and TRBJ2-7; TRBD1 is possibly the D segment (7 matching bases). This TCR derives from a woman aged 25 to 39 who had recovered from COVID-19. The nucleotide sequence is given as TGTGCCAGCAGCCAGGGGGGATACGAGCAGTACTTC. This yields the protein CASSQGGYEQYF.